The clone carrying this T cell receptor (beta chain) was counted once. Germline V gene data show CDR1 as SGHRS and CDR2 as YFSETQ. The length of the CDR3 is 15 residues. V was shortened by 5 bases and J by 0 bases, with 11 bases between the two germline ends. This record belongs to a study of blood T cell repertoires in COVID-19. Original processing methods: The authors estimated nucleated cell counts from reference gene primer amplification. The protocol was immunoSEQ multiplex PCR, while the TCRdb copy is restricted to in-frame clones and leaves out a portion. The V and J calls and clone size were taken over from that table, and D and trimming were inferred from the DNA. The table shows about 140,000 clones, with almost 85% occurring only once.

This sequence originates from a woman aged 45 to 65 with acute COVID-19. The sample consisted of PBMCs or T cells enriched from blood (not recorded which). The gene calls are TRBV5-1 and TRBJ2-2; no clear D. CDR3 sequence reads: CASREFTTNTGELFF. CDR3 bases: TGCGCCAGCAGGGAGTTCACTACGAACACCGGGGAGCTGTTTTTT.